One and the same sample provided the 20 T cell receptor beta chains below, sequenced in a study of molecular identifiers for immune sequencing clone quantification (dated by TCRdb to 2016 to 2019). The library came from PCR. TCRdb shows the sequencer as NextSeq 500. TCRdb trimmed the raw reads at Q25, called clones with MiXCR and kept productive beta chains. Rows are combined by CDR3 protein, so each entry shows the most common genes and DNA. This sample has nearly 650,000 distinct CDR3 sequences in its table, and 25% of those were observed once. The top ten hold 0.7% to 0.95% of the sample. The sequencing sample was made of naive CD8+ T cells from blood, with Jurkat cell RNA spiked in. The cell subset or site label, read with the paper, signifies: FACS-sorted CD8+CD4-CCR7+CD45RA+ naive T cells. The receptors originated from a human donor in good health. Some libraries in this study had Jurkat cell RNA spiked in.

Ten or more counts support this clonotype. The chain combines TRBV2 with TRBJ1-1; a weak D match, TRBD1 (6 bases). V lost 3 bases and J 2 bases, leaving 19 bases between the germline ends. CDR1 SNHLY and CDR2 FYNNEI come from the germline V gene. The CDR3 totals 17 residues. CDR3 sequence reads: CASSESPYRAFNTEAFF. The CDR3 DNA reads as TGTGCCAGCAGTGAGAGCCCCTACAGGGCTTTTAACACTGAAGCTTTCTTT. The entire variable domain, with the rest obtained from reference TRBV2 and TRBJ1-1, is as follows: EPEVTQTPSHQVTQMGQEVILRCVPISNHLYFYWYRQILGQKVEFLVSFYNNEISEKSEIFDDQFSVERPDGSNFTLKIRSTKLEDSAMYFCASSESPYRAFNTEAFFGQGTRLTVV.

This clonotype came up many times. J is TRBJ2-7 and V is TRBV5-1; unclear D gene. V was clipped by 0 bases and J by 3 bases, with 13 bases between them. The V gene's germline CDR1 is SGHRS and CDR2 YFSETQ. The CDR3 runs 15 residues. The CDR3 bases are TGCGCCAGCAGCTTGGACTCGGACGGGTTCTACGAGCAGTACTTC. Translating it yields CASSLDSDGFYEQYF. Full variable domain (missing parts from reference TRBV5-1 and TRBJ2-7): KAGVTQTPRYLIKTRGQQVTLSCSPISGHRSVSWYQQTPGQGLQFLFEYFSETQRNKGNFPGRFSGRQFSNSRSEMNVSTLELGDSALYLCASSLDSDGFYEQYFGPGTRLTVT.

This clonotype was observed at least ten times. The CDR3 loop is CASSKASYSNQPQHF. In DNA, the CDR3 is TGTGCCAGCAGCAAGGCGTCTTATAGCAATCAGCCCCAGCATTTT. V is TRBV12-3 or TRBV12-4 and J is TRBJ1-5, with D uncertain. This CDR3 is built from 15 residues. V gave up 6 bases and J gave up 0 bases, with 12 bases separating them.

This clonotype was counted between two and nine times. V usage is TRBV4-1 and J usage is TRBJ2-7; D is perhaps TRBD2 (6 bases). This CDR3 spans 13 amino acids. The germline CDR1 and CDR2 sequences are MGHRA and YSYEKL. The ends were cut back, 1 base at V and 7 bases at J, with 11 bases in the middle. The CDR3: CASSQVLGGEQYF. As DNA, the CDR3 is TGCGCCAGCAGCCAAGTGTTAGGAGGGGAGCAGTACTTC.

Only a few counts were recorded for this clonotype. This chain joins TRBV19 and TRBJ2-7; maybe TRBD1 (6 bases). The CDR3 has 13 amino acids. Looked up from germline, CDR1 is LNHDA and CDR2 is SQIVND (reference sequence). Trimming shortened V by 4 bases and J by 3 bases, and 10 bases separated the two germline ends. The CDR3: CASSTTDSYEQYF. The CDR3 nucleotides read TGTGCCAGTAGTACCACGGACAGCTACGAGCAGTACTTC.

Remarks on this clonotype: At one end, the junction sequence differs from germline, possibly due to a read error. The J gene is TRBJ2-5, the V gene TRBV19; no firm D call. In germline, CDR1 is LNHDA, CDR2 SQIVND (reference sequence). The CDR3 has 14 amino acids. In DNA form, the CDR3 reads TGTGCCAGTGGCCCGGACGGTAACCAAGAGACCCAGCACTTC. Translated, it gives CASGPDGNQETQHF.

Note on this clonotype: The conserved phenylalanine or tryptophan is not found at the CDR3 terminus, so this likely reflects a read error. The chain is built from TRBV20-1 and TRBJ2-7; 14 positions agree with TRBD2. Trimming at V came to 4 bases and at J to 3 bases, leaving 2 bases not matched to a gene. Germline CDR1 DFQATT, CDR2 SNEGSKA (reference sequence). The CDR3 is made up of 14 amino acids. The DNA for the CDR3 is TGCAGTGCTAAAGGACTAGCGGGAGGCTACGAGCAGTACTCC. This codes for CSAKGLAGGYEQYS.

Concerning this clonotype itself: A much larger clone is a single base away; this may be a read error. CDR3 in amino acids: CASSELLADQGTQYF. CDR3 DNA sequence: TGTGCCAGCAGTGAATTATTAGCGGACCAAGGGACCCAGTACTTC. The V gene is TRBV25-1, the J gene TRBJ2-5; D perhaps matches TRBD2 (6 bases). The CDR3 sequence is 15 residues long. CDR1 is MGHDK and CDR2 is SYGVNS in the germline V gene.

This clonotype was recorded many times. The chain couples TRBV5-6 to TRBJ2-3, with TRBD2 identical over 8 bases. The CDR3 is 16 residues long. In germline, CDR1 is SGHDT, CDR2 YYEEEE. Germline trimming cut 0 bases from V and 1 base from J; bases unmatched to any gene: 4. CDR3 in amino acids: CASSLGPAGGTDTQYF. In DNA, the CDR3 is TGTGCCAGCAGCTTGGGTCCAGCGGGGGGCACAGATACGCAGTATTTT.

A word on this clonotype: A read error may explain this, as a much larger clone is one base away. The V and J genes are TRBV20-1 and TRBJ2-6; 9 bases agree with TRBD2. Germline V CDR1 and CDR2: DFQATT, SNEGSKA (reference sequence). The CDR3 is made up of 17 amino acids. CDR3 region: CGANPLAGSSGANVLTF. CDR3 nucleotides: TGCGGTGCTAACCCACTAGCGGGCAGCTCTGGGGCCAACGTCCTGACTTTC.

In this sample, this clonotype turned up a few times. This chain uses TRBV27 with TRBJ2-7; D perhaps matches TRBD2 (5 bases). The germline V gene encodes CDR1 MNHEY and CDR2 SMNVEV (reference sequence). The V and J ends lost 5 bases and 12 bases respectively, with 17 bases between them. The CDR3 contains 12 residues. The CDR3 coding sequence is TGTGCCAGCAGTCCTTTACTAGGAATGCGGTACTTC. Translation gives CASSPLLGMRYF.

As regards this clonotype: A much larger clone differs from this one at a single base, so this may be a read error. The rearrangement joins TRBV9 to TRBJ1-4, with no clear D. CDR1 is SGDLS and CDR2 is YYNGEE in the germline V gene. There are 16 residues in the CDR3. CDR3 DNA: TGTTCCAGCAGCGCCGGCGGGCAGGAAATTAATGAAAAACTGTTTTTT. It is translated as CSSSAGGQEINEKLFF.

At least ten counts were recorded for this clonotype. The chain couples TRBV7-2 to TRBJ2-1; tentative D call: TRBD2 (5 bases). This CDR3 is 15 amino acids long. Germline CDR1 SGHTA, CDR2 FQGNSA. Trimming took 3 bases from V and 0 from J, leaving 9 bases between them. Here the CDR3 reads CASSFGISSYNEQFF. Written as DNA, the CDR3 is TGTGCCAGCAGCTTCGGGATCAGCTCCTACAATGAGCAGTTCTTC. The full variable domain, its missing parts supplied by reference TRBV7-2 and TRBJ2-1, is GAGVSQSPSNKVTEKGKDVELRCDPISGHTALYWYRQSLGQGLEFLIYFQGNSAPDKSGLPSDRFSAERTGGSVSTLTIQRTQQEDSAVYLCASSFGISSYNEQFFGPGTRLTVL.

This clonotype was recorded at least ten times. This sequence joins TRBV12-3 or TRBV12-4 and TRBJ2-2; a weak D match, TRBD2 (5 bases). Trimming left V 3 bases short and J 5 bases short, with 10 bases between. CDR3 length equals 14 residues. The CDR3, as DNA: TGTGCCAGCAGTTTGTCGGGCGGGACCGGGGAGCTGTTTTTT. It specifies CASSLSGGTGELFF.

This clonotype was observed at least ten times. The V and J genes are TRBV12-3 or TRBV12-4 and TRBJ2-3; possibly TRBD2 for D (6 bases). This CDR3 contains 15 residues. Trimming stripped 5 bases from V and 4 bases from J, with 16 bases between. The CDR3 DNA reads TGTGCCAGCAGTCCGGGACTCCCCGGGGCAGATACGCAGTATTTT. It encodes CASSPGLPGADTQYF.

This clonotype was observed a handful of times. This chain connects TRBV9 to TRBJ2-1, with 7 bases identical to TRBD1. This CDR3 is 14 amino acids long. V lost 4 bases to trimming and J lost 7 bases; unmatched junction nucleotides: 8. Looked up from germline, CDR1 is SGDLS and CDR2 is YYNGEE. CDR3 nucleotides: TGTGCCAGCAGCTCCCCCCTCAGGGGGAATGAGCAGTTCTTC. Its protein product is CASSSPLRGNEQFF.

Points on this clonotype: Just one base apart from a much larger clone, this may be a read error. The chain carries TRBV4-1 and TRBJ2-5, with D unresolved. The CDR3 has 15 residues. Trimming removed 1 base at V and 4 bases at J, with 13 bases between. Germline-derived CDR1 and CDR2 are MGHRA and YSYEKL. The CDR3: CASSQAPSVRETQYF. As DNA, the CDR3 is TGCGCCAGCAGCCAAGCCCCAAGCGTACGAGAGACCCAGTACTTC.

As for this clonotype: A read error may explain this, as a much larger clone is one base away. V usage is TRBV12-3 or TRBV12-4 and J usage is TRBJ2-7, with a tentative D call TRBD1 (6 bases). The CDR3 length is 15 residues. The CDR3 coding sequence is TGTGCCAGCAGTTTACCTGAGGACAGCTCCTACGAGCAGTGCTTC. Amino acid sequence: CASSLPEDSSYEQCF.

This clonotype showed up many times. The V call is TRBV10-3, the J call TRBJ2-7; tentatively, D is TRBD2 (6 bases). Germline V gene data show CDR1 as ENHRY and CDR2 as SYGVKD. The CDR3 contains 13 residues. V was trimmed by 8 bases and J by 1 base, leaving 12 bases between them. The CDR3 region is CAIAGGSSYEQYF. CDR3 coding DNA: TGTGCCATCGCCGGGGGATCATCCTACGAGCAGTACTTC.

The CDR3 loop is CASSPPLPGSAGYEQYF. The CDR3 coding sequence is TGTGCCAGCTCACCACCGCTCCCAGGGTCCGCAGGGTACGAGCAGTACTTC. The chain uses TRBV18 and TRBJ2-7; a possible D gene is TRBD1 (5 bases). The CDR3 consists of 17 residues. Between the trimmed V and J ends, which lost 0 bases and 4 bases, there was a span of 19 bases. Germline CDR1 reads KGHSH; CDR2 reads LQKENI.